The 9 T cell receptor beta chains in this list originate from one sample, sequenced in a study of regulatory T cells in long-lasting Graves disease. Regarding time point: newly diagnosed GD, antithyroid drugs for less than 3 months. Generation of the TCR library employed RNA extracted from PBMCs. With iRepertoire HTBI primers and Arm-PCR of CDR3 regions, TCR beta libraries were built. TCRdb processed the multiplex PCR reads anew with MiXCR; each CDR3 protein has one entry. This table has 250,000 to 300,000 distinct CDR3 sequences, approximately 20% appearing once. These data were likewise used in another study, on T cells in Graves' hyperthyroidism and ophthalmopathy.

Sequenced here: peripheral blood mononuclear cells (PBMCs), sampled at new diagnosis, from a patient treated with antithyroid drugs. The receptors shown here come from a woman aged 30 to 39 with Graves disease.

This clonotype showed up many times. The chain joins TRBV19 to TRBJ2-3; D may match TRBD1 or TRBD2 (6 bases each). CDR1 is LNHDA and CDR2 is SQIVND in the germline V gene (reference sequence). The CDR3 runs 16 residues. The germline V and J ends were trimmed by 6 bases and 0 bases, with 16 bases remaining between them. DNA for the CDR3: TGTGCCAGTAGCGGGGGTGACAGGCATAGCACAGATACGCAGTATTTT. Its translation: CASSGGDRHSTDTQYF.

The rearrangement uses TRBV5-4 and TRBJ1-6; D ambiguous. V dropped 1 base and J dropped 7 bases, with 9 bases sitting between them. This CDR3 has 14 residues. CDR1 and CDR2 from the germline V gene are SGHNT and YYREEE (reference sequence). The CDR3 DNA is TGTGCCAGCAGCTTGTCCGGTGGGAATTCACCCCTCCACTTT. Translated, it gives CASSLSGGNSPLHF.

Comments on this clonotype: With a much larger clone just one base away, this may be a read error. The final CDR3 position lacks the conserved phenylalanine or tryptophan, pointing to a likely read error. This CDR3 is CASSPSRGANQPQHS. CDR3 sequence (DNA): TGTGCCAGCTCACCGAGTCGGGGAGCGAATCAGCCCCAGCATTCT. The chain is built from TRBV18 and TRBJ1-5, with D unclear. Trimming shortened V by 3 bases and J by 4 bases, and 13 bases separated the two germline ends. CDR1 is KGHSH, CDR2 LQKENI, per germline. The CDR3 is 15 residues long.

This clonotype was detected many times. This chain links TRBV20-1 with TRBJ1-5, with D hard to call. Germline CDR1 and CDR2: DFQATT and SNEGSKA (reference sequence). V lost 3 bases and J lost 5, with 11 bases in between. The CDR3 has 13 amino acids. In nucleotides, the CDR3 is TGCAGTGCTAGGCGCAGTACGGATCAGCCCCAGCATTTT. Protein: CSARRSTDQPQHF.

This clonotype was observed many times. This chain joins TRBV10-1 and TRBJ2-2; D possibly matches TRBD1 or TRBD2 (6 bases each). CDR3 length equals 18 residues. Trimming shortened V by 4 bases and J by 5 bases, and 23 bases separated the two germline ends. Germline CDR1 is WNHNN and CDR2 is SYGVQD (reference sequence). The CDR3 region has the DNA TGCGCCAGCAGTGTCGTATTCGGTTTGCAGGGGAGGACCGGGGAGCTGTTTTTT. Encoded protein: CASSVVFGLQGRTGELFF.

This clonotype was found a few times. V usage is TRBV20-1 and J usage is TRBJ1-2; 12 nucleotides match TRBD1. V shed 5 bases, J shed 1 base, and the junction held 8 bases outside the gene matches. CDR3 length: 16 residues. Germline lookup yields CDR1 DFQATT and CDR2 SNEGSKA (reference sequence). The CDR3 loop is CSAGTGTGGGNYGYTF. In DNA form, the CDR3 reads TGCAGTGCTGGAACCGGGACAGGGGGCGGTAACTATGGCTACACCTTC.

The table lists this clonotype with many counts. CDR3 protein: CSANQGVSGSPLHF. In DNA form, the CDR3 reads TGCAGTGCTAATCAGGGGGTTAGTGGTTCACCCCTCCACTTT. V usage is TRBV20-1 and J usage is TRBJ1-6; 7 bases agree with TRBD1. V dropped 4 bases and J dropped 9; count of bases not matched to a gene: 9. The V gene's germline CDR1 is DFQATT and CDR2 SNEGSKA (reference sequence). The CDR3 loop spans 14 amino acids.

This clonotype was counted at least ten times. The chain employs TRBV25-1 and TRBJ1-1, with a possible D match to TRBD1 (6 bases). Germline CDR1 and CDR2: MGHDK and SYGVNS. The V gene lost 3 bases and the J gene lost 1 base, with 18 bases spanning the gap. The CDR3 spans 17 residues. CDR3 residues: CASSESTGRRRNTEAFF. In nucleotides, the CDR3 is TGTGCCAGCAGTGAGTCTACAGGGAGACGCAGGAACACTGAAGCTTTCTTT.

Concerning this clonotype: One end of the junction does not line up with germline, which may come from a read error. The chain uses TRBV10-3 and TRBJ2-5, with TRBD1 matching 8 bases. Germline CDR1 is ENHRY and CDR2 is SYGVKD. This CDR3 has 13 residues. The CDR3 spells CASSQTGGETQYF. The DNA of the CDR3 is TGTGCCAGCAGTCAAACAGGGGGGGAGACCCAGTACTTC.